This T cell receptor (beta chain) was retrieved from a study of shared clonotypes between healthy human individuals. This CDR3 is built from 17 residues. Germline assignment: CDR1 SSHAT and CDR2 FNYEAQ (reference sequence). Assay used: immunoSEQ multiplex PCR; TCRdb lists only in-frame clones, some missing. The sample yields about 2 million clones, 85% to 95% seen once. A remark on this clone: The junction differs from germline at one of its ends, possibly a read error.

V usage is TRBV7-7 and J usage is TRBJ2-1; TRBD2 aligns across 12 bases. The sequenced sample was naive CD4+ T cells sorted from blood. The subset: CD45RA+ positively selected. This sequence was found in a man between 18 and 29 years old in good health. CDR3 nucleotide sequence: TGTGCTAGCAGCCCCCAGCTAGCGGGAGGGCCGTACAATGAGCAGTTCTTC. The encoded protein is CASSPQLAGGPYNEQFF.